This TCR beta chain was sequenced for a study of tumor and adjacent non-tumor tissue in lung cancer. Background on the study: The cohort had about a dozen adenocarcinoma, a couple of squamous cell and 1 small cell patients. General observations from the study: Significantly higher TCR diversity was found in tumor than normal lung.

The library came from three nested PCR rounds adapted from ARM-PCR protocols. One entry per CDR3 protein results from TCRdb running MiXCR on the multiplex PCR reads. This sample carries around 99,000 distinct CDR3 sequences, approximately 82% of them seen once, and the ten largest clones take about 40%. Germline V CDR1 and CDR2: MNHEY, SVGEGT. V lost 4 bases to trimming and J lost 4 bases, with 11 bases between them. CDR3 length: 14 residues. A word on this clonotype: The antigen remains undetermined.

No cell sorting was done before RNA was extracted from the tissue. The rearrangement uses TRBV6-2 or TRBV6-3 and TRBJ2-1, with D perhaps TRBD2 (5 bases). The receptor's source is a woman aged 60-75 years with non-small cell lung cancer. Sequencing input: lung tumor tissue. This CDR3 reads CASSSTRAYNEQFF. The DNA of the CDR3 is TGTGCCAGCAGTTCTACGAGGGCGTACAATGAGCAGTTCTTC.